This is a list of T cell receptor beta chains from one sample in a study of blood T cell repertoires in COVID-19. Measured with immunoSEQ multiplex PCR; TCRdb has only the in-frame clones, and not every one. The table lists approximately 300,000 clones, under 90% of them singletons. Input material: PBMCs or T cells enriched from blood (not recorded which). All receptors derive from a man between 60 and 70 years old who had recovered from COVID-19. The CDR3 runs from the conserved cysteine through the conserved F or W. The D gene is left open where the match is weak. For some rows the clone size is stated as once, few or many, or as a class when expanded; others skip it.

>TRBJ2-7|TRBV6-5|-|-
CASSYSFGSYEQYF
TGTGCCAGCAGTTACTCCTTCGGTTCCTACGAGCAGTACTTC
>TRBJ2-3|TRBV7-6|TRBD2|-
CASSLVSRTRSTLDTQYF
TGTGCCAGCAGCTTAGTGAGTCGGACTAGGAGTACCTTAGATACGCAGTATTTT
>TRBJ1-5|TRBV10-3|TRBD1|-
CAINPTGGEQPQHF
TGTGCCATCAACCCGACAGGGGGCGAGCAGCCCCAGCATTTT
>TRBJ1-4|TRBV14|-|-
CASSPFPGEKLFF
TGTGCCAGCAGCCCCTTCCCGGGTGAAAAACTGTTTTTT
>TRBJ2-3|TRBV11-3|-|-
CASSPVGAADTQYF
TGTGCCAGCAGCCCAGTGGGGGCTGCAGATACGCAGTATTTT
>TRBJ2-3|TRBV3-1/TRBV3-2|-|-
CASSQGPNTQYF
TGTGCCAGCAGCCAGGGGCCCAATACGCAGTATTTT
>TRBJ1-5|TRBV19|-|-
CASSISHRVGNQPQHF
TGTGCCAGTAGTATCTCTCACAGGGTGGGCAATCAGCCCCAGCATTTT
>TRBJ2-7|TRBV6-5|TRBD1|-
CASSYVTGDEQYF
TGTGCCAGCAGTTACGTGACAGGGGACGAGCAGTACTTC
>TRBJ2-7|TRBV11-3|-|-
CASSLDLRDTYSYEQYF
TGTGCCAGCAGCTTAGACCTCCGGGACACATACTCCTACGAGCAGTACTTC
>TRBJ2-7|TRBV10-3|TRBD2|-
CAISESPTSGSSEQYF
TGTGCCATCAGTGAGTCGCCGACTAGCGGGAGTAGCGAGCAGTACTTC
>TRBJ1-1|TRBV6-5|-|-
CASRQGMNTEAFF
TGTGCCAGCAGGCAGGGCATGAACACTGAAGCTTTCTTT
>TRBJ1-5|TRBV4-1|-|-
CASSQITGISNQPQHF
TGCGCCAGCAGCCAAATTACAGGGATTAGCAATCAGCCCCAGCATTTT
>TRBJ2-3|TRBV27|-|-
CASSPMRGSSTDTQYF
TGTGCCAGCAGTCCCATGAGAGGGTCTAGCACAGATACGCAGTATTTT
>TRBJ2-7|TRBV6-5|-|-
CARPRRQGITYEQYF
TGTGCCAGACCCCGGAGGCAGGGGATAACCTACGAGCAGTACTTC
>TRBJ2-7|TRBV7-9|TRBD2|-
CASSQGGTSWYF
TGTGCCAGCAGCCAAGGTGGGACTAGTTGGTACTTC
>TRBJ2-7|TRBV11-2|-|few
CASSLAGGDYEQYF
TGTGCCAGCAGCTTAGCCGGGGGAGACTACGAGCAGTACTTC
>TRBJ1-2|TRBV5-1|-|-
CASSRRDMADYGYTF
TGCGCCAGCAGCCGACGGGACATGGCCGACTATGGCTACACCTTC
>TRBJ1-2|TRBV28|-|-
CASSLSTAPRSYTF
TGTGCCAGCAGTTTAAGCACAGCCCCAAGGAGCTACACCTTC
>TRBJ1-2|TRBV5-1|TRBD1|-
CASSLAGQGEGYTF
TGCGCCAGCAGCTTGGCCGGACAGGGGGAAGGCTACACCTTC
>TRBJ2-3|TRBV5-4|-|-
CAFLQGIYPDTQYF
TGTGCCTTCCTCCAGGGGATTTATCCAGATACGCAGTATTTT
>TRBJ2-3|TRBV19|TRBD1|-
CASSILGQATDTQYF
TGTGCCAGTAGTATTTTGGGACAGGCCACAGATACGCAGTATTTT
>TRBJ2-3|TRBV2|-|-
CASSRMGAAGDTQYF
TGTGCCAGCTCCAGAATGGGGGCGGCGGGCGATACGCAGTATTTT
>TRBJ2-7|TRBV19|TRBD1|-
CASSPGQSYEQYF
TGTGCCAGTAGCCCGGGACAGTCCTACGAGCAGTACTTC
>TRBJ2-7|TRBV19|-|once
CASSISPGVGEQYF
TGTGCCAGTAGTATTTCTCCAGGGGTAGGCGAGCAGTACTTC
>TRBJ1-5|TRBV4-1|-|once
CASSPGDNSNQPQHF
TGCGCCAGCAGCCCAGGGGATAATAGCAATCAGCCCCAGCATTTT
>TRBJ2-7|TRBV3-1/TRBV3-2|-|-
CASSLVAHPSYEQYF
TGTGCCAGCAGCCTGGTGGCTCACCCCTCCTACGAGCAGTACTTC
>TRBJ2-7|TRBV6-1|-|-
CASSEAAGAYEQYF
TGTGCCAGCAGTGAAGCCGCAGGGGCTTACGAGCAGTACTTC
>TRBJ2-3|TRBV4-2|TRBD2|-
CASSQDGTSGRGTDTQYF
TGTGCCAGCAGCCAAGATGGGACTAGCGGGAGGGGCACAGATACGCAGTATTTT
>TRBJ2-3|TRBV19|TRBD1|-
CASSTGRDRPQYF
TGTGCCAGTAGTACCGGCCGGGACAGACCTCAGTATTTT
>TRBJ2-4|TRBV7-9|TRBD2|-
CASSLAPLAGTKNIQYF
TGTGCCAGCAGCTTAGCGCCCCTAGCGGGCACCAAAAACATTCAGTACTTC
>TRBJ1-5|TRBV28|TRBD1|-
CASTRQGFHQPQHF
TGTGCCAGCACCAGACAGGGCTTCCATCAGCCCCAGCATTTT
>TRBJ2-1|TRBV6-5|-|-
CASSFPLSEQFF
TGTGCCAGCAGTTTTCCTCTTTCTGAGCAGTTCTTC
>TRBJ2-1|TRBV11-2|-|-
CASSLAFGEEQFF
TGTGCCAGCAGCTTAGCGTTCGGTGAGGAGCAGTTCTTC
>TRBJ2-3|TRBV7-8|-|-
CASSFTRDNTQYF
TGTGCCAGCAGCTTTACCCGGGACAATACGCAGTATTTT
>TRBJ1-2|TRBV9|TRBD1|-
CASSATGTANYGYTF
TGTGCCAGCAGCGCAACCGGGACAGCTAACTATGGCTACACCTTC
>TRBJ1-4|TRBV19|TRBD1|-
CASSSPGTGGEKLFF
TGTGCCAGTAGTTCCCCCGGGACAGGGGGAGAAAAACTGTTTTTT
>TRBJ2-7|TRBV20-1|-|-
CSAGTPYEQYF
TGCAGTGCTGGGACACCCTACGAGCAGTACTTC
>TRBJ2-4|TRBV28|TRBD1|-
CASRGTGTGRGKNIQYF
TGTGCCAGCAGGGGGACCGGGACAGGGAGAGGCAAAAACATTCAGTACTTC
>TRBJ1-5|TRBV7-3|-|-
CASSLTGNQPQHF
TGTGCCAGCAGCTTAACCGGCAATCAGCCCCAGCATTTT
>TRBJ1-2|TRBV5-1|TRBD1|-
CASSAGQGNYGYTF
TGCGCCAGCAGCGCGGGACAGGGGAACTATGGCTACACCTTC
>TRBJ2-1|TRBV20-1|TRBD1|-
CSASPGQGARIQRNEQFF
TGCAGTGCTAGTCCGGGACAGGGGGCCAGAATTCAGCGCAATGAGCAGTTCTTC
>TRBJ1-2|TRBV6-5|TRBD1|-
CASSYSTGDYGYTF
TGTGCCAGCAGTTACTCTACAGGGGACTATGGCTACACCTTC
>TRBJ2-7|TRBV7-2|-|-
CASSRVGRQVSYEQYF
TGTGCCAGCAGTCGCGTGGGTAGACAGGTCTCCTACGAGCAGTACTTC
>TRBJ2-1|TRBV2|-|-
CASSGVSPNEQFF
TGTGCCAGCAGTGGGGTTAGCCCCAATGAGCAGTTCTTC
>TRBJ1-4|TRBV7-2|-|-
CASSLDGAGGGMVFF
TGTGCCAGCAGCTTAGATGGGGCGGGGGGCGGAATGGTGTTTTTT
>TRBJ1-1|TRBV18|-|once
CASSPPGGANTEAFF
TGTGCCAGCTCACCACCTGGGGGGGCGAACACTGAAGCTTTCTTT
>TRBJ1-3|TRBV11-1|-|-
CASSSSQGHSGNTIYF
TGTGCCAGCAGCTCATCACAGGGCCACTCTGGAAACACCATATATTTT
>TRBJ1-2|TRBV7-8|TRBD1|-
CASQRQGYIYGYTF
TGTGCCAGCCAAAGACAGGGGTACATTTATGGCTACACCTTC
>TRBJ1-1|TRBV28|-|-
CASSLLRGSEAFF
TGTGCCAGCAGTTTATTACGGGGGTCTGAAGCTTTCTTT
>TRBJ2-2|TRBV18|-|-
CASSPSPLNTGELFF
TGTGCCAGCTCACCATCCCCCCTGAACACCGGGGAGCTGTTTTTT
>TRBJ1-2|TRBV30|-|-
CAWKGRGWQDGYTF
TGTGCCTGGAAAGGAAGGGGTTGGCAGGACGGCTACACCTTC
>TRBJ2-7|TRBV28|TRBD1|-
CASSFGQGAREQYF
TGTGCCAGCAGTTTCGGACAGGGGGCCCGCGAGCAGTACTTC
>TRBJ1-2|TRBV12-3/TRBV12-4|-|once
CASSLAGGYTF
TGTGCCAGCAGTTTGGCGGGGGGCTACACCTTC
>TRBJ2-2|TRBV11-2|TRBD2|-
CASSSTSGRNTGELFF
TGTGCCAGCAGCTCGACTAGCGGGAGGAACACCGGGGAGCTGTTTTTT
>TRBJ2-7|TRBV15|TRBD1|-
CATSRTQGAFSYEQYF
TGTGCCACCAGCAGAACACAGGGGGCTTTCTCCTACGAGCAGTACTTC
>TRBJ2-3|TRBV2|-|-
CASSEPPTYPESTDTQYF
TGTGCCAGCAGTGAGCCCCCGACTTACCCCGAATCCACAGATACGCAGTATTTT
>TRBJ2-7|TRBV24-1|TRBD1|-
CATSPTGVPSYEQYF
TGTGCCACCAGTCCGACAGGGGTCCCTTCCTACGAGCAGTACTTC
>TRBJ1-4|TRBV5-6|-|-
CASSRTLGLANEKLFF
TGTGCCAGCAGCCGAACTTTAGGACTCGCTAATGAAAAACTGTTTTTT
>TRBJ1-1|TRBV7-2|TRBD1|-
CASSLGAGGRNTEAFF
TGTGCCAGCAGCTTAGGTGCAGGGGGTAGGAACACTGAAGCTTTCTTT